This T cell receptor (beta chain) was observed in a study of beta chain features in type 1 diabetes (dated by TCRdb to between 2018 and 2020). About the full investigation: No differences in mean age, gender distribution, total cell number or subset yield were found between patients and healthy donors. Across all samples, 90 million to 130 million sorted cells were examined, and cell number per subset correlated strongly with RNA yield. In the study, TCRB repertoires of sorted circulating CD4+ T cell subsets from recently diagnosed type 1 diabetes patients were compared with those of matched healthy donors. Naive and central memory subsets were obtained from all 30 or so donors, but regulatory and stem cell-like memory subsets were isolated from only 8 patients and roughly eight healthy donors.

The study at large found these results: Fewer insertions and more nucleotide deletions at VDJ recombination sites were observed in patients with type 1 diabetes, implying thymic rearrangement abnormalities. Shorter templates might have been favored by PCR, but patient and control samples were amplified and corrected together, so both groups would have been affected equally by any skew. Because small numbers of individuals were included in the HLA sub-analyses, any influence of HLA type on TCRB rearrangement was left unresolved. Because cDNA rather than genomic DNA was sequenced, highly expressing activated cells could have been over-represented, although no difference in activation and CD3 levels was found between groups. Naive, central memory and regulatory TCRB repertoires appeared more similar among patients than among healthy donors. In all four CD4+ subsets, TCRB CDR3 length was moderately but significantly shorter in type 1 diabetes patients.

The High Capacity cDNA Reverse Transcription Kit was used to reverse transcribe all of the isolated RNA, meaning that expressed TCRB transcripts were what got sequenced. Deep immunoSEQ sequencing was applied to naive, central memory and regulatory T cell samples, giving an average of roughly 3.6 million total reads per sample. After sorted cells were lysed in RLT buffer, RNA was extracted with DNase-treated RNeasy Micro or Mini kits, with the choice depending on cell number. To prevent cross-contamination, each cell subset was processed individually, whereas patient and healthy donor samples were processed jointly. The immunoSEQ multiplex PCR was used to amplify TCRB sequences from cDNA, generating 87-bp fragments that spanned the CDR3 region. Sequencing of the amplicons was done on the Illumina HiSeq platform. In the authors' own workflow: Synthetic template baselines were used to correct PCR bias computationally, reads within Hamming distance 2 were collapsed together, and singletons that could not be merged were discarded. By aligning reads against IMGT, V, D and J genes, CDR3 length, and insertions or deletions at six rearrangement sites were assigned. Within each subset, clonotype counts were normalized to sorted cell number, after which true diversity and Gini coefficients were computed with the tcR R package. The overlap coefficient, calculated on TCRB nucleotide sequences, was used to measure repertoire sharing. As a proxy for the pre-selection repertoire, out-of-frame TCRB sequences from naive cells were analyzed. TCRdb took this table from immuneACCESS and kept in-frame rearrangements with V and J called. Such tables lack part of the clones; where checked against another copy, unresolved V genes explain under half of the gap, and the rest is unexplained. D and trimming were read from the DNA, whereas the V and J calls and clone size are those reported in that table. Within this sample are fewer than 350,000 clones, with 15% to 20% of them counted one time only. The ten largest clonotypes hold approximately 0.043% of the sample.

This clone showed up just a few times. Its antigen remains undetermined. Base qualities were left out, and no much larger clone turns up one base away. Each donor gave one peripheral blood draw, averaging approximately 120 mL, which was collected into heparinised tubes. Using a panel that included CD45RO, CCR7, CD25, CD127, CD95 and CD27, naive, central memory, regulatory and stem cell-like memory CD4+ T cells were sorted on a BD FACSAria II. Purity was above 95% for every sorted population. Right away, PBMCs were isolated by Lymphoprep density gradient centrifugation and were stained directly, with no culture step. To minimize batch effects, samples were stained and sorted in pairs, one healthy donor with one patient per experiment. Germline trimming: 4 bases from V, 3 bases from J; junction bases outside gene matches: 0. The CDR3 goes from the cysteine to the phenylalanine over 11 residues. The only DNA kept is the CDR3, 33 bases in frame from the first base. CDR1 GTSNPN and CDR2 SVGIG were looked up in the germline V gene (reference sequence).

The source is a woman aged 18 to 35 in good health. Here the chain combines TRBV30 and TRBJ2-7, with 7 bases aligning to TRBD2. What was sequenced was naive CD4+ T cells from blood. The cell subset or site label for this specimen denotes: true naive CD4+ T cells. The DNA sequence is as follows: TGTGCCTGGACTAGCGGCTACGAGCAGTACTTC. Its product reads: CAWTSGYEQYF.